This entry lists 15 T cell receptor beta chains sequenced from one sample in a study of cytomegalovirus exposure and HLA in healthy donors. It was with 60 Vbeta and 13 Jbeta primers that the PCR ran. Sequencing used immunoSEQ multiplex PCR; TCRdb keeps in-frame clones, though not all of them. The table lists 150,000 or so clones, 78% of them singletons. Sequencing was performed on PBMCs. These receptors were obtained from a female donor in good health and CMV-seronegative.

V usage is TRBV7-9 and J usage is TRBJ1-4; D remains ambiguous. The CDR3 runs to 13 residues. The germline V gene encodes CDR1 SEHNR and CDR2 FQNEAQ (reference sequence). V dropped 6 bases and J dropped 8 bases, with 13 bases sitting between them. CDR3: CASSLRQAEKLFF. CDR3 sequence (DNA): TGTGCCAGCAGTCTTAGGCAGGCGGAAAAACTGTTTTTT.

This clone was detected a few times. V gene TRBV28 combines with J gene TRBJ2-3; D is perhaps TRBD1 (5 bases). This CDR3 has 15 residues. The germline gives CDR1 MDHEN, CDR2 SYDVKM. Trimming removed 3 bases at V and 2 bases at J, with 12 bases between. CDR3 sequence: CASSFGTGDTDTQYF. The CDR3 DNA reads TGTGCCAGCAGTTTTGGAACAGGAGACACAGATACGCAGTATTTT.

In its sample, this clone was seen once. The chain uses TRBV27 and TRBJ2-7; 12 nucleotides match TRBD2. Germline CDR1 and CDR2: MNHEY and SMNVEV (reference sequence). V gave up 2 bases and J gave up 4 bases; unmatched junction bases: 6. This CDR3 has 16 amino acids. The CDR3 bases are TGTGCCAGCAGTTTACGACTAGCGGGAGCGGTTTACGAGCAGTACTTC. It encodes CASSLRLAGAVYEQYF.

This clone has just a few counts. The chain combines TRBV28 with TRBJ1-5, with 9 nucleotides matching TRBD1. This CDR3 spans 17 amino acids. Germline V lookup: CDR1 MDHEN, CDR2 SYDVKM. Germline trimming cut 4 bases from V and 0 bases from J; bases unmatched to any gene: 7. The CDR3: CASSSLRTGDSNQPQHF. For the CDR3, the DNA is TGTGCCAGCAGTTCTCTCCGGACAGGGGATAGCAATCAGCCCCAGCATTTT.

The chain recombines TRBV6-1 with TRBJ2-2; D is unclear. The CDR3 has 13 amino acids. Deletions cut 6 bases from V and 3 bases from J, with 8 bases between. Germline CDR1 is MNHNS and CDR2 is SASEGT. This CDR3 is CASSSTDTGELFF. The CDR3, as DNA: TGTGCCAGCAGCTCCACTGACACCGGGGAGCTGTTTTTT.

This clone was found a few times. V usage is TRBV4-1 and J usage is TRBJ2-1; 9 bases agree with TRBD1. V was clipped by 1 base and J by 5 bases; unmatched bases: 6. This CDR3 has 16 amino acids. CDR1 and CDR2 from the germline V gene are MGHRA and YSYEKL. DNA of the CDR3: TGCGCCAGCAGCCAAGGTTGGGGACAGGGCAACAATGAGCAGTTCTTC. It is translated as CASSQGWGQGNNEQFF.

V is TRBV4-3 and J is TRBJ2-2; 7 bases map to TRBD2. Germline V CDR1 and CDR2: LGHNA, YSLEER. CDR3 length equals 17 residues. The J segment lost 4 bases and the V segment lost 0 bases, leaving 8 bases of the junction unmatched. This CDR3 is CASSQDQGGSPTGELFF. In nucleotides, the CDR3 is TGCGCCAGCAGCCAAGATCAAGGCGGGAGTCCCACCGGGGAGCTGTTTTTT.

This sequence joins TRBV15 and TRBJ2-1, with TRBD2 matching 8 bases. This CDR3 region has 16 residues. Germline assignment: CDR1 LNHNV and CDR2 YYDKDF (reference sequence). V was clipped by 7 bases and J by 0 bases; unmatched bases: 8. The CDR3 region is CATTQGAGDSYNEQFF. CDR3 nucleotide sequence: TGTGCCACCACGCAAGGAGCGGGGGACTCCTACAATGAGCAGTTCTTC.

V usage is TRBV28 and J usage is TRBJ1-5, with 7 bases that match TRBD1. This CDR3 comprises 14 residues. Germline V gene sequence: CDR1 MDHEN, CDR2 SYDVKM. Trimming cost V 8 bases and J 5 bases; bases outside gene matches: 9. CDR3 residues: CASGPWTGDQPQHF. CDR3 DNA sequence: TGTGCCAGCGGCCCCTGGACAGGCGATCAGCCCCAGCATTTT.

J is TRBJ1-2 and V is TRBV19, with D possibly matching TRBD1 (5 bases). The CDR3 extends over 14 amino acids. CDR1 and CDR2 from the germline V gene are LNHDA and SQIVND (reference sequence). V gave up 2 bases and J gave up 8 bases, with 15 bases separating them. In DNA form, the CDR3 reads TGTGCCAGTAGTATAAGCCGGGCGCGGGACGGCTACACCTTC. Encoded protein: CASSISRARDGYTF.

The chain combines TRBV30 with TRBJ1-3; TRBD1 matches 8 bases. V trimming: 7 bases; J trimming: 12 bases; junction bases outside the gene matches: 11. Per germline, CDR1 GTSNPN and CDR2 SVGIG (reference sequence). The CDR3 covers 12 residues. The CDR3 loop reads CASGLAGGGIYF. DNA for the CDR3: TGTGCCTCCGGCTTGGCAGGGGGCGGCATATATTTT.

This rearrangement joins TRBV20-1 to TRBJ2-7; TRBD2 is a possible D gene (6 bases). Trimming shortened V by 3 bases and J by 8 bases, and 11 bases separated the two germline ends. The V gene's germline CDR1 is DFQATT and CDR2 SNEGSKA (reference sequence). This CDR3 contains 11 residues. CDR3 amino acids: CSASGSRQQYF. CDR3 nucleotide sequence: TGCAGTGCTAGCGGGAGCAGACAGCAGTACTTC.

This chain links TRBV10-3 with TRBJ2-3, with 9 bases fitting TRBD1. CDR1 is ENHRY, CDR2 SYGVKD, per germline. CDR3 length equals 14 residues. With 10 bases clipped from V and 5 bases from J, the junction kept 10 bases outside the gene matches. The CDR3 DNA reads TGTGCCACATCCACAGGGGGCGCTGAAGATACGCAGTATTTT. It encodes CATSTGGAEDTQYF.

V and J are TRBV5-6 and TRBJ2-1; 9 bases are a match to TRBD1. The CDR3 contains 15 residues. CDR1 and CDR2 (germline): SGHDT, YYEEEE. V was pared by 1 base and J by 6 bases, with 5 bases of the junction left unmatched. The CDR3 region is CASSLTGGWGNEQFF. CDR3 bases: TGTGCCAGCAGCTTGACAGGGGGCTGGGGCAATGAGCAGTTCTTC.

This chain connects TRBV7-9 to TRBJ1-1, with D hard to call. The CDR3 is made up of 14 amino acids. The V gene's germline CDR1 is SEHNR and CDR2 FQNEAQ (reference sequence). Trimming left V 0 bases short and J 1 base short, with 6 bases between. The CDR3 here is CASSLAGSNTEAFF. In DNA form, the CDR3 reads TGTGCCAGCAGCTTAGCCGGGTCGAACACTGAAGCTTTCTTT.